This T cell receptor (beta chain) derives from a study of blood T cell repertoires in COVID-19. In the original analysis: From reference gene primer amplification, estimates of nucleated cell counts were derived. TCRdb keeps only in-frame clones here, not all; method: immunoSEQ multiplex PCR. From that table come the V and J calls and clone size; the DNA was used to work out D and trimming. The table records about 140,000 clones, 65% to 85% of them present only once. CDR1 MNHNY and CDR2 SVGAGI come from the germline V gene (reference sequence). The CDR3 is 14 residues long. V lost 6 bases and J lost 4, with 12 bases in between.

This clonotype originated in a human donor in a cohort sampled during active COVID-19. The sequenced material came from peripheral blood. The chain is built from TRBV6-6 and TRBJ1-4; no clear D gene. The CDR3 reads CASRTGYNNEKLFF. CDR3 bases: TGTGCCAGCAGAACCGGGTATAATAATGAAAAACTGTTTTTT.